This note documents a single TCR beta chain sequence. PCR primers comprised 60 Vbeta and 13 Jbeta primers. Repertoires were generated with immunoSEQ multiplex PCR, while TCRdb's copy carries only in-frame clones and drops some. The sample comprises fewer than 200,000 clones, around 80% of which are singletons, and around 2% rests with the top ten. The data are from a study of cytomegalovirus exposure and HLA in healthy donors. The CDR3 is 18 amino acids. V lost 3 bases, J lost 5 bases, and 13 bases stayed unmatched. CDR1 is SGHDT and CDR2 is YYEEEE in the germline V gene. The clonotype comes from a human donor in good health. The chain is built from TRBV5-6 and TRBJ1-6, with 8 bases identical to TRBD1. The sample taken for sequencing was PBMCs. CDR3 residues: CASSYKATTGENNSPLHF. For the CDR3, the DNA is TGTGCCAGCAGCTATAAAGCGACGACAGGGGAAAATAATTCACCCCTCCACTTT.